This T cell receptor beta chain was identified in a study of tumor-infiltrating lymphocytes in localized non-small cell lung cancer. Study-level findings and limits: T-cell fraction did not differ between immunotypes IM1 and IM2. Only some patients had TCR sequencing, depending on available tissue.

Only in-frame clones appear in the TCRdb table, and some are missing; sequencing was by immunoSEQ multiplex PCR. The sample yields nearly 9,500 clones, 70% to 85% seen once. The CDR3 has 16 residues. After removal of 4 bases from V and 5 bases from J, the junction contained 9 bases not matched to a gene. Germline values: CDR1 SGHTA, CDR2 FQGNSA. Details on this clone: Its antigen is not known.

The material sequenced was uninvolved lung tissue not adjacent to the tumor. This clonotype was obtained from a human donor with non-small cell lung cancer. V is TRBV7-2 and J is TRBJ2-1; TRBD1 matches at 9 bases. CDR3 amino acids: CASSWTGTGIHNEQFF. As DNA, the CDR3 is TGTGCCAGCAGCTGGACCGGGACAGGGATACACAATGAGCAGTTCTTC.